This T cell receptor beta chain was identified in a study of preoperative IRX-2 immunotherapy in early breast cancer. Treatment described: preoperative locoregional IRX-2 cytokine immunotherapy. Patients received preoperative, locoregional IRX-2 cytokine immunotherapy in a phase Ib study. The J segment lost 4 bases and the V segment lost 0 bases, leaving 7 bases of the junction unmatched. The CDR3 totals 17 residues. The V gene's germline CDR1 is SEHNR and CDR2 FQNEAQ (reference sequence). Data came from immunoSEQ multiplex PCR; TCRdb stores just in-frame clones and leaves some out. This repertoire shows 30,000 to 35,000 clones, nearly 95% found once; its top ten account for around 6.6%.

This receptor was obtained from a human donor with breast cancer. This material was collected from a patient treated with IRX-2 immunotherapy. The J gene is TRBJ2-3, the V gene TRBV7-9; 10 bases are shared with TRBD2. The CDR3 DNA sequence: TGTGCCAGCAGCTTAGCTAGCGGGGGGACCGGGTCAGATACGCAGTATTTT. This gives the protein CASSLASGGTGSDTQYF.